The T cell receptor beta chain under discussion was sequenced for a study of cytomegalovirus exposure and HLA in healthy donors. Study results and caveats: The classifier reportedly diagnosed cytomegalovirus status with high specificity and sensitivity.

The PCR was carried out with 60 Vbeta primers and 13 Jbeta primers. Only in-frame clones appear in the TCRdb table, and some are missing; sequencing was by immunoSEQ multiplex PCR. The sample gives approximately 220,000 clones, 75% of which show up once; less than 2% is in the top ten. A remark on this clone: Its antigen is still unknown. Other DNA sequences of this sample code for an identical CDR3.

Though probably carrying unrecorded immune exposures, donors were nominally healthy at sampling. Deletions cut 5 bases from V and 1 base from J, with 8 bases between. Germline V gives CDR1 SGHTA, CDR2 FQGNSA. CDR3 size: 14 residues. The chain carries TRBV7-2 and TRBJ2-2; perhaps TRBD1 as D (6 bases). The TCR originated in a woman aged 25 to 39 in good health and CMV-seronegative. Sequenced: PBMCs. CDR3 in amino acids: CASSPRGNTGELFF. The DNA of the CDR3 is TGTGCCAGCAGCCCCAGGGGGAACACCGGGGAGCTGTTTTTT.